These T cell receptor beta chains were read from a single sample in a study of blood T cell repertoires in COVID-19. Assay used: immunoSEQ multiplex PCR; TCRdb lists only in-frame clones, some missing. The sample shows approximately 87,000 clones, approximately 90% of them seen only once. The sequenced sample was peripheral blood. The receptors shown here come from a man between 65 and 85 years old with active or convalescent COVID-19. Each CDR3 is given with its conserved first and last residue. A D gene is named only where the DNA matches it firmly. Size is omitted from some rows. Given values are once, few, many or a class for expanded clones.

NA	NA	TRBJ1-3	TRBV13	TGTGCCAGTAGGCGCAGGGCTTACTCTGGAAACACCATATATTTT	CASRRRAYSGNTIYF
TRBD1	NA	TRBJ2-5	TRBV28	TGTGCCAGCAGGCAGACAGGGGCACAAGAGACCCAGTACTTC	CASRQTGAQETQYF
NA	NA	TRBJ2-3	TRBV7-9	TGTGCCAGCAGTCAGGGCCTTACAGATACGCAGTATTTT	CASSQGLTDTQYF
NA	NA	TRBJ2-1	TRBV19	TGTGCCAGTAGTATAGGTTCTGAGGGTGAGCAGTTCTTC	CASSIGSEGEQFF
TRBD2	NA	TRBJ2-7	TRBV3-1/TRBV3-2	TGTGCCAGCAGAGCGGGAGGGTCCTACGAGCAGTACTTC	CASRAGGSYEQYF
TRBD2	NA	TRBJ2-3	TRBV28	TGTGCCAGCAGTATCTCTAATCTAGCGGGAGGCGGGGGTACGCAGTATTTT	CASSISNLAGGGGTQYF
NA	NA	TRBJ2-7	TRBV6-6	TGTGCCAGCAGTTCCAGGGGTGACGAGCAGTACTTC	CASSSRGDEQYF
TRBD1	NA	TRBJ2-7	TRBV28	TGTGCCAGCAGTCCACAGGGGGCGCAACACGAGCAGTACTTC	CASSPQGAQHEQYF
NA	few	TRBJ2-5	TRBV7-9	TGTGCCAGCAGCTACGGGACTCACGCGGAGACCCAGTACTTC	CASSYGTHAETQYF
TRBD2	NA	TRBJ2-1	TRBV28	TGTGCCAGCAGTTTACCGAGCGGGAGGGGCGGCAATGAGCAGTTCTTC	CASSLPSGRGGNEQFF
NA	NA	TRBJ2-7	TRBV5-6	TGTGCCAGCAGCTTGGGAGCCGGCTCCTACGAGCAGTACTTC	CASSLGAGSYEQYF
NA	NA	TRBJ1-4	TRBV6-5	TGTGCCAGCAGCCGGGGACAAAGGGGTGAAAAACTGTTTTTT	CASSRGQRGEKLFF
TRBD1	NA	TRBJ1-4	TRBV28	TGTGCCGGACAAGGACAGGGGGATGAAAAACTGTTTTTT	CAGQGQGDEKLFF
TRBD1	NA	TRBJ2-2	TRBV27	TGTGCCAGCAGTCCATACGACAGGGACACCGGGGAGCTGTTTTTT	CASSPYDRDTGELFF
NA	once	TRBJ1-2	TRBV30	TGTGCCTGGAGTCCCCTGGCAAACTATGGCTACACCTTC	CAWSPLANYGYTF
NA	NA	TRBJ1-1	TRBV30	TGTGCCCGAAGTAGGGGATCGGGGAACACTGAAGCTTTCTTT	CARSRGSGNTEAFF
TRBD1	NA	TRBJ1-4	TRBV27	TGTGCCAGCAGACGACAGGGGGGGGCTAATGAAAAACTGTTTTTT	CASRRQGGANEKLFF
NA	large	TRBJ2-7	TRBV3-1/TRBV3-2	TGTGCCAGCAGCCAGGGAGACTACGAGCAGTACTTC	CASSQGDYEQYF
TRBD1	NA	TRBJ1-1	TRBV28	TGTGCCAGCAGTTTATCCGGGACAGGGGGCCGGACTGAAGCTTTCTTT	CASSLSGTGGRTEAFF
NA	NA	TRBJ1-1	TRBV20-1	TGCAGTGCTTCACAGGTCCCTGAAGCTTTCTTT	CSASQVPEAFF
NA	NA	TRBJ2-7	TRBV3-1/TRBV3-2	TGTGCCAGCAGCCAAGAACGAGGGACTGGTAACTACGAGCAGTACTTC	CASSQERGTGNYEQYF
NA	NA	TRBJ1-6	TRBV11-2	TGTGCCAGCAGCCCTCAGTCGGGGGGGAATAATTCACCCCTCCACTTT	CASSPQSGGNNSPLHF
TRBD1	NA	TRBJ2-7	TRBV9	TGTGCCAGCAACTCCGGGACAGGGGTCTCCTACGAGCAGTACTTC	CASNSGTGVSYEQYF
NA	NA	TRBJ2-3	TRBV2	TGTGCCAGCAGTAGATGGAGTAGCGGAACTAGCACAGATACGCAGTATTTT	CASSRWSSGTSTDTQYF
NA	NA	TRBJ2-2	TRBV19	TGTGCCAGTAGCCCACTCGCGAACACCGGGGAGCTGTTTTTT	CASSPLANTGELFF
TRBD2	NA	TRBJ2-3	TRBV15	TGTGCCACCAGCCTCATTCGGACTAGCGGAAGCACAGATACGCAGTATTTT	CATSLIRTSGSTDTQYF
NA	NA	TRBJ1-1	TRBV28	TGTGCCAGCGCTCCCTTACAGGGGAACACTGAAGCTTTCTTT	CASAPLQGNTEAFF
TRBD1	NA	TRBJ1-5	TRBV19	TGTGCCAGTAGTAGCAACACAGGGGGAAGTTTTCGCAATCAGCCCCAGCATTTT	CASSSNTGGSFRNQPQHF
NA	once	TRBJ2-4	TRBV25-1	TGTGCCAGCAGTGAAGACAGGAGATCTGTCAAAAACATTCAGTACTTC	CASSEDRRSVKNIQYF
TRBD2	NA	TRBJ2-1	TRBV7-2	TGTGCCAGCAGCCCTATTAGCGGGAGCGTACCCTACAATGAGCAGTTCTTC	CASSPISGSVPYNEQFF
TRBD2	NA	TRBJ2-7	TRBV4-1	TGCGCCAGCAGCCCCGGACTAGCGGGAAGGTTGAAGCAGTACTTC	CASSPGLAGRLKQYF
TRBD2	NA	TRBJ2-5	TRBV5-1	TGCGCCAGCAGCTTAATGGCCTCGACTAGCGGGAGACGAAAGTACTTC	CASSLMASTSGRRKYF
NA	once	TRBJ2-3	TRBV6-2/TRBV6-3	TGTGCCAGCAGTTATGGGGCAGCCTCCACAGATACGCAGTATTTT	CASSYGAASTDTQYF
TRBD2	NA	TRBJ2-7	TRBV5-6	TGTGCCAGCAGCTTGTTTTTAGCGGGACCCCGCGAGCAGTACTTC	CASSLFLAGPREQYF
NA	NA	TRBJ2-3	TRBV19	TGTGCCAGTAGTTCACAGGGTTTGCCAGATACGCAGTATTTT	CASSSQGLPDTQYF
NA	NA	TRBJ2-3	TRBV5-1	TGCGCCAGCAGCTTGGTGTCAGGACTCACAGATACGCAGTATTTT	CASSLVSGLTDTQYF
NA	NA	TRBJ2-1	TRBV5-1	TGCGCCAGCAGCGGTGTTATGGGGAGCTCCTACAATGAGCAGTTCTTC	CASSGVMGSSYNEQFF
NA	NA	TRBJ1-2	TRBV6-4	TGTGCCAGCCGGACAGACAGCGCTGTTTATGGCTACACCTTC	CASRTDSAVYGYTF
NA	NA	TRBJ1-4	TRBV7-9	TGTGCCAGCAGCCCAACGCTCCGGGGGGGTGAAAAACTGTTTTTT	CASSPTLRGGEKLFF
TRBD1	NA	TRBJ1-5	TRBV27	TGTGCCAGCAGTCTCGGGACAGGCAATCAGCCCCAGCATTTT	CASSLGTGNQPQHF
NA	NA	TRBJ1-2	TRBV5-1	TGCGCCAGCAGCTTGTCGGGCTACACCTTC	CASSLSGYTF
NA	NA	TRBJ1-2	TRBV19	TGTGCCAGTAGTATGGCGGCGTCGCCTAACTATGGCTACACCTTC	CASSMAASPNYGYTF
TRBD1	NA	TRBJ1-1	TRBV11-3	TGTGCCAGCAGCTTAGGGGGACAGAGGAACACTGAAGCTTTCTTT	CASSLGGQRNTEAFF
TRBD1	NA	TRBJ2-7	TRBV19	TGTGCCAGTAGTAGAATTGCCGGGACAGGGGCCTACGAGCAGTACTTC	CASSRIAGTGAYEQYF
NA	NA	TRBJ2-3	TRBV19	TGTGCCAGTAAGGGGGGCACAGATACGCAGTATTTT	CASKGGTDTQYF
NA	NA	TRBJ1-2	TRBV19	TGTGCCAGTAGTATAAGGGACATATCGCGATATGGCTACACCTTC	CASSIRDISRYGYTF
NA	NA	TRBJ1-5	TRBV6-5	TGTGCCAGCAGTCGGCAGGTCAATCAGCCCCAGCATTTT	CASSRQVNQPQHF
TRBD2	NA	TRBJ2-4	TRBV13	TGTGCCAGCAGTCAAAGGGCTAGCGGGAGGTACGCCAAAAACATTCAGTACTTC	CASSQRASGRYAKNIQYF
NA	once	TRBJ2-7	TRBV6-6	TGTGCCAGCAGTTCTCAGACAGGGACTTCCTACGAGCAGTACTTC	CASSSQTGTSYEQYF